Each of the 17 T cell receptor beta chains below was sequenced from the same sample in a study of blood T cell repertoires in COVID-19. Profiled with immunoSEQ multiplex PCR; TCRdb holds only in-frame clones, not every one. The table shows some 80,000 clones, with 75% to 90% occurring only once. The specimen was peripheral blood. The receptors come from a woman in her thirties or forties with active or convalescent COVID-19.

The chain has TRBV5-5 and TRBJ2-7; 7 bases fit TRBD2. Per the germline V gene, CDR1 is SGHKS and CDR2 is YYEKEE (reference sequence). The CDR3 has 14 amino acids. The J segment lost 4 bases and the V segment lost 2 bases, leaving 6 bases of the junction unmatched. CDR3 DNA sequence: TGTGCCAGCAGCTTTGGGACGGGGGGTTACGAGCAGTACTTC. Residues: CASSFGTGGYEQYF.

The chain combines TRBV6-1 with TRBJ2-3; possibly TRBD2 for D (5 bases). The CDR3 spans 14 residues. Germline assignment: CDR1 MNHNS and CDR2 SASEGT. V was shortened by 1 base and J by 6 bases, with 11 bases between the two germline ends. CDR3 amino acids: CASSEGRRVDTQYF. As DNA, the CDR3 is TGTGCCAGCAGTGAAGGGAGGCGAGTGGATACGCAGTATTTT.

The chain carries TRBV6-4 and TRBJ2-5, with D possibly being TRBD2 (6 bases). With 3 bases removed from V and 5 bases from J, the gap between germline ends came to 10 bases. This CDR3 comprises 13 residues. From germline, CDR1 is MRHNA and CDR2 SNTAGT. The CDR3 DNA is TGTGCCAGCAGTGAATATGGGGGGGAGACCCAGTACTTC. Its translation is CASSEYGGETQYF.

The CDR3 spells CASRGPGDTEAFF. CDR3 nucleotides: TGCGCCAGCAGAGGACCCGGGGACACTGAAGCTTTCTTT. The chain recombines TRBV10-2 with TRBJ1-1; D not certain. Germline V gene data show CDR1 as WSHSY and CDR2 as SAAADI. V lost 6 bases and J 3 bases, leaving 11 bases between the germline ends. The CDR3 is 13 amino acids.

This rearrangement joins TRBV30 to TRBJ2-5, with 13 nucleotides matching TRBD2. There are 15 residues in the CDR3. V lost 3 bases, J lost 4 bases, and 5 bases stayed unmatched. Germline CDR1 GTSNPN, CDR2 SVGIG (reference sequence). CDR3 loop: CAWRLAGGPVETQYF. CDR3 in DNA: TGTGCCTGGAGACTAGCGGGGGGGCCCGTAGAGACCCAGTACTTC.

The CDR3 DNA reads as TGTGCCAGCACCCATTTGAACACCGGGGAGCTGTTTTTT. Translation: CASTHLNTGELFF. The chain is built from TRBV11-3 and TRBJ2-2; unclear D gene. Germline CDR1 SGHNT, CDR2 YENEEA. There are 13 residues in the CDR3. With 7 bases removed from V and 1 base from J, the gap between germline ends came to 7 bases. Variable domain in full (rest from reference TRBV11-3 and TRBJ2-2): EAGVVQSPRYKIIEKKQPVAFWCNPISGHNTLYWYLQNLGQGPELLIRYENEEAVDDSQLPKDRFSAERLKGVDSTLKIQPAELGDSAVYLCASTHLNTGELFFGEGSRLTVL.

This clone was picked up one time. The CDR3: CASSFSETQYF. The DNA for the CDR3 is TGTGCCAGCAGCTTTAGCGAGACCCAGTACTTC. The rearrangement joins TRBV7-2 to TRBJ2-5; D gene ambiguous. Germline CDR1 and CDR2: SGHTA and FQGNSA. The V end was cut by 3 bases, the J end by 5 bases, with 4 bases between. This CDR3 contains 11 residues. The whole variable domain, filled in from reference TRBV7-2 and TRBJ2-5, reads GAGVSQSPSNKVTEKGKDVELRCDPISGHTALYWYRQSLGQGLEFLIYFQGNSAPDKSGLPSDRFSAERTGGSVSTLTIQRTQQEDSAVYLCASSFSETQYFGPGTRLLVL.

CDR3 bases: TGTGCCAGCAGCCACTATGTGGCCGCTAACACCGGGGAGCTGTTTTTT. This translates into CASSHYVAANTGELFF. V usage is TRBV7-2 and J usage is TRBJ2-2; D unclear. CDR1 and CDR2 (germline): SGHTA, FQGNSA. The V gene lost 5 bases and the J gene lost 2 bases, with 15 bases spanning the gap. The CDR3 loop spans 16 amino acids.

This clone is a singleton in its sample. The J gene is TRBJ2-1, the V gene TRBV7-9, with 10 bases aligning to TRBD2. The CDR3 covers 19 residues. Per the germline V gene, CDR1 is SEHNR and CDR2 is FQNEAQ (reference sequence). J lost 0 bases, V lost 5 bases, and 13 bases had no gene match. Here the CDR3 DNA reads TGTGCCAGCAGCACGACAGCGGGAGGGGTCCTGAGCTCCTACAATGAGCAGTTCTTC. Protein product: CASSTTAGGVLSSYNEQFF. Looking up the rest from reference TRBV7-9 and TRBJ2-1 gives the full variable domain: DTGVSQNPRHKITKRGQNVTFRCDPISEHNRLYWYRQTLGQGPEFLTYFQNEAQLEKSRLLSDRFSAERPKGSFSTLEIQRTEQGDSAMYLCASSTTAGGVLSSYNEQFFGPGTRLTVL.

This chain joins TRBV5-1 and TRBJ1-4; maybe TRBD1 (6 bases). The CDR3 loop spans 13 amino acids. Trimming left V 5 bases short and J 7 bases short, with 12 bases between. Germline V gene sequence: CDR1 SGHRS, CDR2 YFSETQ. CDR3 DNA: TGCGCCAGCAGTAGACAGGATGGTGAAAAACTGTTTTTT. This sequence encodes CASSRQDGEKLFF.

The chain couples TRBV19 to TRBJ1-5; D is unclear. V was trimmed by 0 bases and J by 5 bases, leaving 14 bases between them. This CDR3 spans 16 amino acids. Germline CDR1 is LNHDA and CDR2 is SQIVND (reference sequence). The CDR3, as DNA: TGTGCCAGTAGTATAGATTTTGGCGGAGGATATCAGCCCCAGCATTTT. Its translation is CASSIDFGGGYQPQHF.

This clone was detected only a few times. This chain connects TRBV3-1 (or the pseudogene TRBV3-2) to TRBJ2-5; D is uncertain. The germline CDR1 and CDR2 sequences are LGHDT and YNNKEL (reference sequence). Trimming removed 4 bases from V and 5 bases from J, with 8 bases in between. This CDR3 comprises 12 residues. The CDR3 DNA reads as TGTGCCAGCAGCCCCTATTCTGAGACCCAGTACTTC. Its translation is CASSPYSETQYF.

The CDR3: CASSYQRGYQPQHF. CDR3 DNA: TGTGCCAGCAGTTACCAACGGGGATATCAGCCCCAGCATTTT. The chain carries TRBV27 and TRBJ1-5, with no clear D. V was trimmed by 4 bases and J by 5 bases, leaving 12 bases between them. CDR1 MNHEY and CDR2 SMNVEV come from the germline V gene (reference sequence). This CDR3 is 14 amino acids long.

This sequence joins TRBV12-3 or TRBV12-4 and TRBJ1-4, with D unresolved. There are 12 residues in the CDR3. V was cut by 4 bases and J by 4 bases, with 4 bases left in between. The CDR3 region has the DNA TGTGCCAGCAGTTCCCATAATGAAAAACTGTTTTTT. This codes for CASSSHNEKLFF.

This chain uses TRBV7-9 with TRBJ2-3, with TRBD2 identical over 14 bases. The CDR3 consists of 17 residues. V shed 5 bases, J shed 2 bases, and the junction held 6 bases outside the gene matches. Germline CDR1 and CDR2: SEHNR and FQNEAQ (reference sequence). The CDR3 loop is CASSAGLAGAYTDTQYF. CDR3 in DNA: TGTGCCAGCAGCGCGGGACTAGCGGGAGCCTACACAGATACGCAGTATTTT.

The rearrangement joins TRBV5-5 to TRBJ2-7, with D hard to call. Germline V gene lookup returns CDR1 SGHKS and CDR2 YYEKEE (reference sequence). V lost 1 base and J lost 5, with 10 bases in between. The CDR3 is 13 amino acids. CDR3: CASSLPQTNEQYF. The CDR3 coding sequence is TGTGCCAGCAGCTTGCCCCAGACAAACGAGCAGTACTTC. The variable domain in full, with the rest retrieved from reference TRBV5-5 and TRBJ2-7, is DAGVTQSPTHLIKTRGQQVTLRCSPISGHKSVSWYQQVLGQGPQFIFQYYEKEERGRGNFPDRFSARQFPNYSSELNVNALLLGDSALYLCASSLPQTNEQYFGPGTRLTVT.

The chain is built from TRBV19 and TRBJ1-5; TRBD1 might be the D (6 bases). Trimming removed 5 bases at V and 4 bases at J, with 12 bases between. CDR1 and CDR2 (germline): LNHDA, SQIVND (reference sequence). This CDR3 has 14 residues. DNA of the CDR3: TGTGCCAGTAGTGAGACAGGAGCGAATCAGCCCCAGCATTTT. It translates to CASSETGANQPQHF.